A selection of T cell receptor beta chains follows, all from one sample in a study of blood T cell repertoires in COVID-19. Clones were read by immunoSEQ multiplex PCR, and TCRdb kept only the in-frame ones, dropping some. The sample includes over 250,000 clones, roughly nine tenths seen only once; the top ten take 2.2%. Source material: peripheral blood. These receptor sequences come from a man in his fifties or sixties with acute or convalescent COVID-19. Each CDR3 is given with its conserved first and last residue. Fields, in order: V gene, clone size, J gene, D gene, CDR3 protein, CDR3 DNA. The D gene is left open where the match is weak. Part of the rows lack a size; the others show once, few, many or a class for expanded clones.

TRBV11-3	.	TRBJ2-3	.	CASSLSQNTDTQYF	TGTGCCAGCAGCTTGTCCCAGAACACAGATACGCAGTATTTT
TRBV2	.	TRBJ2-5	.	CASSGVSAETQYF	TGTGCCAGCAGTGGCGTTAGCGCCGAGACCCAGTACTTC
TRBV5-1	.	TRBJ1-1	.	CASSLGRDTEAFF	TGCGCCAGCAGCTTGGGTCGGGACACTGAAGCTTTCTTT
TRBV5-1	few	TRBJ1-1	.	CASSLVGGDGTEAFF	TGCGCCAGCAGCTTGGTAGGGGGAGATGGAACTGAAGCTTTCTTT
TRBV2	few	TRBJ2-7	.	CASSSQGTGSYEQYF	TGTGCCAGCAGTTCCCAGGGTACAGGGTCCTACGAGCAGTACTTC
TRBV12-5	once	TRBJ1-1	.	CASGSGTFEAFF	TGTGCTAGTGGCTCGGGGACTTTTGAAGCTTTCTTT
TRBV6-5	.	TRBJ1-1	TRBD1	CASSSGTGPPEAFF	TGTGCCAGCAGTTCCGGGACAGGGCCCCCTGAAGCTTTCTTT
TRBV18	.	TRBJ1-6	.	CASSPRRDSSYNSPLHF	TGTGCCAGCTCACCACGGAGGGATAGCTCCTATAATTCACCCCTCCACTTT
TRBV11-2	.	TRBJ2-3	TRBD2	CASSFPPGVAGYVDTQYF	TGTGCCAGCAGCTTCCCCCCCGGGGTAGCGGGGTATGTAGATACGCAGTATTTT
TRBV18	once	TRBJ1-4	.	CASSRESGEKLFF	TGTGCCAGCTCACGCGAATCAGGGGAAAAACTGTTTTTT
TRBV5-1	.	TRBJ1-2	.	CASSLGGTNYGYTF	TGCGCCAGCAGCTTGGGCGGGACTAACTATGGCTACACCTTC
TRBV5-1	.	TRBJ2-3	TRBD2	CASSGGLAGPDTQYF	TGCGCCAGCAGCGGGGGACTAGCGGGGCCAGATACGCAGTATTTT
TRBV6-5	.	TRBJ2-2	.	CASRRDIGELFF	TGTGCCAGCAGACGGGACATCGGGGAGCTGTTTTTT
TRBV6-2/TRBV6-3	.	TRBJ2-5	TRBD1	CASSQGQGWLARETQYF	TGTGCCAGCAGCCAGGGACAGGGATGGTTAGCTAGAGAGACCCAGTACTTC
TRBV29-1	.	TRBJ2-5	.	CSGFSWETQYF	TGCAGCGGTTTCAGTTGGGAGACCCAGTACTTC
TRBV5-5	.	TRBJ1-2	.	CASTSMRGFQGGYTF	TGTGCCAGCACCTCTATGAGGGGGTTTCAAGGTGGCTACACCTTC
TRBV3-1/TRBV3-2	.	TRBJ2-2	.	CASSQERSGWRSTGELFF	TGTGCCAGCAGCCAAGAGAGGAGCGGGTGGAGGAGCACCGGGGAGCTGTTTTTT
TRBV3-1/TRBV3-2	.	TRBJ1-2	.	CASSKDGIRHGYTF	TGTGCCAGCAGCAAGGACGGGATTCGACATGGCTACACCTTC
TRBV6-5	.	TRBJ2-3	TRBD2	CASRTSGLTDTQYF	TGTGCCAGCAGAACTAGCGGATTGACAGATACGCAGTATTTT
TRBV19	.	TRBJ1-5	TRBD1	CASSIVSGTGGLSSNQPQHF	TGTGCCAGTAGTATAGTCTCCGGGACAGGGGGTTTGTCGAGCAATCAGCCCCAGCATTTT
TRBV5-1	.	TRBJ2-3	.	CASSFGQLTDTQYF	TGCGCCAGCAGCTTTGGGCAGCTCACAGATACGCAGTATTTT
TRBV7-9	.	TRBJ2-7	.	CASSLGGTEQYF	TGTGCCAGCAGCTTAGGCGGGACCGAGCAGTACTTC
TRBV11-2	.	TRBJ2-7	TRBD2	CASSPRLADPVGF	TGTGCCAGCAGCCCCAGACTAGCGGACCCAGTTGGCTTC
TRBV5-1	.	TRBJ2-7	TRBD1	CASSSRGTGPSYEQYF	TGCGCCAGCAGCTCACGAGGGACAGGGCCTTCCTACGAGCAGTACTTC
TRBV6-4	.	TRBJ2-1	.	CASSRSSNNEQFF	TGTGCCAGCAGTCGGTCTTCAAACAATGAGCAGTTCTTC
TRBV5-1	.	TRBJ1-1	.	CASSLASESEAFF	TGCGCCAGCAGCTTGGCCAGCGAGTCTGAAGCTTTCTTT
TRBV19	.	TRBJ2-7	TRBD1	CASRGQGISYEQYF	TGTGCCAGTAGGGGACAGGGTATCTCCTACGAGCAGTACTTC
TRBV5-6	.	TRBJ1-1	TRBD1	CASSLVGTGGSDFF	TGTGCCAGCAGCTTGGTAGGGACAGGGGGCTCAGATTTCTTT
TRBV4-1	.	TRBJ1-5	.	CASSQGLQAMRQPQHF	TGCGCCAGCAGCCAAGGGTTACAGGCCATGCGTCAGCCCCAGCATTTT
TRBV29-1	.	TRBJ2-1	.	CSVEGDSWDEQFF	TGCAGCGTTGAAGGGGACTCGTGGGATGAGCAGTTCTTC
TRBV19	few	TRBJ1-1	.	CASSPGGLTEAFF	TGTGCCAGTAGTCCTGGGGGCCTCACTGAAGCTTTCTTT
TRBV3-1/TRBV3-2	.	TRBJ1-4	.	CASSPGGLTNEKLFF	TGTGCCAGCAGCCCGGGGGGCTTAACTAATGAAAAACTGTTTTTT
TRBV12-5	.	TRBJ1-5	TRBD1	CATAGGFNQPQHF	TGTGCTACCGCAGGGGGCTTTAATCAGCCCCAGCATTTT
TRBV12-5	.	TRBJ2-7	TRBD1	CASGQDREYEQYF	TGTGCTAGTGGTCAGGACAGGGAATACGAGCAGTACTTC
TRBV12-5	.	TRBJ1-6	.	CASGLVRGGNSPLHF	TGTGCTAGTGGTTTGGTACGGGGGGGGAATTCACCCCTCCACTTT
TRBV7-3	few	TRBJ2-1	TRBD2	CASSRDRGGSNEQFF	TGTGCCAGCAGTCGTGATCGGGGGGGATCAAATGAGCAGTTCTTC
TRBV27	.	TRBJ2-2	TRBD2	CASRGGTDLNTGELFF	TGTGCCAGCAGGGGAGGGACGGACCTTAACACCGGGGAGCTGTTTTTT
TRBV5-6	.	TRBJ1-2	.	CASSLAREARYGYTF	TGTGCCAGCAGCTTGGCCAGGGAGGCTCGGTATGGCTACACCTTC